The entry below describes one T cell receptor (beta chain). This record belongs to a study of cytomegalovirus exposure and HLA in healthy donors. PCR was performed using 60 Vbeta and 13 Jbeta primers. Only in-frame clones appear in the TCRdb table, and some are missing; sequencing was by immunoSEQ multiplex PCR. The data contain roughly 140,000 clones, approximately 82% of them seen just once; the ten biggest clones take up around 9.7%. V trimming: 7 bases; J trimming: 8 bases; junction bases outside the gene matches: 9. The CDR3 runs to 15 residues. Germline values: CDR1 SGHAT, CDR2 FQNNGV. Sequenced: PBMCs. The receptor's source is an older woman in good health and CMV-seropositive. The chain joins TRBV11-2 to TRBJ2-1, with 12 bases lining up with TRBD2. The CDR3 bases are TGTGCCAGCACTCTAGCGGGAGGGCCAGGTTATGAGCAGTTCTTC. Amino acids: CASTLAGGPGYEQFF.